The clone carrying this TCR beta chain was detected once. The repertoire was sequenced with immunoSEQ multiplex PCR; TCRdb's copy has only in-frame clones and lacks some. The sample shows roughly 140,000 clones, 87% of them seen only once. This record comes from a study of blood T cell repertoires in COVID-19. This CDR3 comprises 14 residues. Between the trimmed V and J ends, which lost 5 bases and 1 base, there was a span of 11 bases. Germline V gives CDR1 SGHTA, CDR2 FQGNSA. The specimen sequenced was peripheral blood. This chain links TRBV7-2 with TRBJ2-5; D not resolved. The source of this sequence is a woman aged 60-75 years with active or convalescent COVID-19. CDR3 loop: CASSPSRSQETQYF. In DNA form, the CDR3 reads TGTGCCAGCAGCCCTTCGCGTAGCCAAGAGACCCAGTACTTC.